This T cell receptor (beta chain) emerged from a study of T cells after yellow fever vaccination. Notes on this clonotype: Its target is not known.

Looked up from germline, CDR1 is SGHVS and CDR2 is FQNEAQ. Between the trimmed V and J ends, which lost 3 bases and 0 bases, there was a span of 11 bases. The CDR3 is 15 residues long. Study-wide findings and caveats: When the response was secondary, it was weaker but reached its peak faster, day 5 versus 15.

TCRdb used MiXCR to reprocess the 5' RACE reads, holding one entry per CDR3 protein. The repertoire holds about 74,000 distinct CDR3 sequences, around 6.9% seen once, with roughly 33% in the top ten. The sequence came from a man aged 18 to 29 who received the YFV17D yellow fever vaccine. This specimen was CD8+ T cells sorted from PBMCs, taken less than 6 days after the first yellow fever vaccination. The chain employs TRBV7-8 and TRBJ1-1; unclear D gene. Here the CDR3 reads CASSFIQLMNTEAFF. The CDR3 bases are TGTGCCAGCAGCTTCATACAGTTAATGAACACTGAAGCTTTCTTT.